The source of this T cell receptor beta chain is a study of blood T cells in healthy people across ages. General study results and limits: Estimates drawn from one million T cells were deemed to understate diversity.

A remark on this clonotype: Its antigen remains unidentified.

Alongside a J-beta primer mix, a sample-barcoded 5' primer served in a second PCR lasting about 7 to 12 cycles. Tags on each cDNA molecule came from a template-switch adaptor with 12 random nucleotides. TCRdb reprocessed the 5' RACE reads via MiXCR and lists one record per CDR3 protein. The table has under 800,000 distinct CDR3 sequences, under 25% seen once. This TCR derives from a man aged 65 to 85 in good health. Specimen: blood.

CDR3: CASSQSPPAATGELFF. The DNA for the CDR3 is TGTGCCAGCAGCCAAAGCCCACCGGCGGCTACCGGGGAGCTGTTTTTT. The chain couples TRBV3-1 to TRBJ2-2; D remains ambiguous. From germline, CDR1 is LGHDT and CDR2 YNNKEL (reference sequence). V lost 2 bases to trimming and J lost 5 bases, with 15 bases between them. This CDR3 has 16 amino acids.